The 30 T cell receptor beta chains listed next were all sequenced from one sample in a study of blood T cell repertoires in COVID-19. Generated by immunoSEQ multiplex PCR, the TCRdb table keeps only in-frame clones and is missing some. The sample has some 300,000 clones, roughly 90% seen once; the top ten hold around 1%. The sample taken for sequencing was PBMCs or T cells enriched from blood (not recorded which). Source of these receptors: a woman aged 25 to 39 who had recovered from COVID-19.

This chain uses TRBV30 with TRBJ1-1; D is perhaps TRBD1 (5 bases). Germline V gives CDR1 GTSNPN, CDR2 SVGIG (reference sequence). V was cut by 3 bases and J by 1 base, with 9 bases left in between. This CDR3 has 13 amino acids. CDR3 amino acids: CAWRGTRNTEAFF. CDR3 DNA: TGTGCCTGGAGGGGGACTAGGAACACTGAAGCTTTCTTT.

V is TRBV7-2 and J is TRBJ1-2; D not certain. Germline values: CDR1 SGHTA, CDR2 FQGNSA. Trimming cost V 5 bases and J 4 bases, with 17 bases left between them. The length of the CDR3 is 15 residues. In nucleotides, the CDR3 is TGTGCCAGCAGCCTCCGTCAGAAACTACTCTATGGCTACACCTTC. This gives the protein CASSLRQKLLYGYTF.

The V call is TRBV27, the J call TRBJ1-5; maybe TRBD1 (6 bases). The CDR3 consists of 16 residues. The germline CDR1 and CDR2 sequences are MNHEY and SMNVEV (reference sequence). Between the trimmed V and J ends, which lost 4 bases and 7 bases, there was a span of 20 bases. CDR3 in amino acids: CASSSMPTVRGQPQHF. In DNA form, the CDR3 reads TGTGCCAGCAGTTCGATGCCGACAGTCAGGGGCCAGCCCCAGCATTTT.

This clone has a single count. The rearrangement uses TRBV19 and TRBJ2-1, with 7 bases identical to TRBD2. Trimming at V came to 6 bases and at J to 0 bases, leaving 8 bases not matched to a gene. This CDR3 region has 16 residues. Looked up from germline, CDR1 is LNHDA and CDR2 is SQIVND (reference sequence). The DNA for the CDR3 is TGTGCCAGTAGGGAGCGGGCTAGCGGCTCCTACAATGAGCAGTTCTTC. This codes for CASRERASGSYNEQFF.

V and J are TRBV28 and TRBJ1-2, with TRBD1 matching 7 bases. J was trimmed by 4 bases and V by 10 bases; bases with no gene match: 12. The CDR3 sequence is 14 residues long. Germline V gene lookup returns CDR1 MDHEN and CDR2 SYDVKM. CDR3 in amino acids: CATVGGQSLYGYTF. CDR3 coding DNA: TGTGCCACAGTCGGGGGACAGAGCCTCTATGGCTACACCTTC.

CDR3 in amino acids: CASRPGQSWSEAFF. CDR3 coding DNA: TGTGCCAGCAGACCGGGACAGTCTTGGTCTGAAGCTTTCTTT. The chain employs TRBV28 and TRBJ1-1; 7 bases match TRBD1. This CDR3 spans 14 amino acids. Per the germline V gene, CDR1 is MDHEN and CDR2 is SYDVKM. Trimming at V came to 6 bases and at J to 6 bases, leaving 10 bases not matched to a gene.

On this clone itself: The same CDR3 can be traced to other DNA sequences in this sample. V usage is TRBV2 and J usage is TRBJ2-2, with D unresolved. The CDR3 is made up of 15 amino acids. V lost 1 base and J lost 1, with 7 bases in between. From germline, CDR1 is SNHLY and CDR2 FYNNEI. CDR3 nucleotide sequence: TGTGCCAGCAGTGAAGGACTTTTGAACACCGGGGAGCTGTTTTTT. The encoded protein is CASSEGLLNTGELFF.

This chain uses TRBV7-9 with TRBJ1-2, with TRBD1 matching 11 bases. The CDR3 spans 16 residues. Germline V lookup: CDR1 SEHNR, CDR2 FQNEAQ (reference sequence). Germline trimming cut 5 bases from V and 4 bases from J; bases unmatched to any gene: 9. The chain's CDR3 is CASSPDRGRYTYGYTF. As DNA, the CDR3 is TGTGCCAGCAGCCCGGACAGGGGGCGATATACCTATGGCTACACCTTC.

The V call is TRBV7-8, the J call TRBJ1-2; no definite D call. The CDR3 totals 13 residues. Germline-derived CDR1 and CDR2 are SGHVS and FQNEAQ. V was clipped by 5 bases and J by 4 bases, with 11 bases between them. The CDR3 protein is CASSRGNSYGYTF. As DNA, the CDR3 is TGTGCCAGCAGCCGAGGAAACAGCTATGGCTACACCTTC.

CDR3 protein: CATSRVASAGAWDEQYF. The CDR3, as DNA: TGTGCCACCAGCAGAGTAGCGTCGGCAGGGGCTTGGGACGAGCAGTACTTC. The chain recombines TRBV15 with TRBJ2-7, with D perhaps TRBD1 (6 bases). V was pared by 1 base and J by 5 bases, with 21 bases between. CDR1 and CDR2 from the germline V gene are LNHNV and YYDKDF (reference sequence). This CDR3 is built from 17 residues. Supplemented by reference TRBV15 and TRBJ2-7, the full variable domain reads DAMVIQNPRYQVTQFGKPVTLSCSQTLNHNVMYWYQQKSSQAPKLLFHYYDKDFNNEADTPDNFQSRRPNTSFCFLDIRSPGLGDTAMYLCATSRVASAGAWDEQYFGPGTRLTVT.

This clone was seen a single time. V is TRBV28 and J is TRBJ2-6; D is ambiguous. This CDR3 is built from 15 residues. Looked up from germline, CDR1 is MDHEN and CDR2 is SYDVKM. V dropped 3 bases and J dropped 2 bases, with 8 bases sitting between them. The CDR3 region has the DNA TGTGCCAGCAGTTTCTTGAGTCCTGGGGCCAACGTCCTGACTTTC. The encoded protein is CASSFLSPGANVLTF.

The CDR3 spells CASRGQGNGYTF. CDR3 coding DNA: TGTGCCAGCAGAGGACAGGGAAATGGCTACACCTTC. The chain has TRBV27 and TRBJ1-2; 8 nucleotides line up with TRBD1. Germline V gene data show CDR1 as MNHEY and CDR2 as SMNVEV (reference sequence). The CDR3 is made up of 12 amino acids. The trim removed 6 bases at V and 6 bases at J, leaving 3 bases unmatched.

This sequence joins TRBV12-5 and TRBJ2-5, with D possibly matching TRBD1 (7 bases). The V gene lost 1 base and the J gene lost 5 bases, with 14 bases spanning the gap. CDR3 size: 15 residues. The germline gives CDR1 LGHNT, CDR2 FRNRAP. The CDR3 here is CASGLEMTGRETQYF. The CDR3 region has the DNA TGTGCTAGTGGTTTGGAGATGACAGGGAGGGAGACCCAGTACTTC.

The genes are TRBV2 and TRBJ1-6; 8 positions match TRBD1. The CDR3 is 13 amino acids. With V trimmed by 7 bases and J by 10 bases, 6 bases remained unmatched. CDR1 and CDR2 (germline): SNHLY, FYNNEI. CDR3 DNA sequence: TGTGCCAGCATTCGACAGGGGATCTCACCCCTCCACTTT. Amino acid sequence: CASIRQGISPLHF.

The genes are TRBV11-2 and TRBJ2-1, with D possibly being TRBD2 (6 bases). The germline CDR1 and CDR2 sequences are SGHAT and FQNNGV. With 3 bases removed from V and 2 bases from J, the gap between germline ends came to 14 bases. The CDR3 is 16 amino acids. The DNA for the CDR3 is TGTGCCAGCAGCTTTTTGCGGGGCCGTACCTACAATGAGCAGTTCTTC. Translating gives CASSFLRGRTYNEQFF.

This chain connects TRBV6-6 to TRBJ1-1; D not certain. This CDR3 region has 13 residues. Deletions cut 2 bases from V and 4 bases from J, with 8 bases between. The germline CDR1 and CDR2 sequences are MNHNY and SVGAGI (reference sequence). Written as DNA, the CDR3 is TGTGCCAGCAGTTACCAGGTAGTCACTGAAGCTTTCTTT. It encodes CASSYQVVTEAFF.

This clone occurred a few times. The chain recombines TRBV18 with TRBJ2-1; TRBD1 agrees at 7 bases. V trimming: 0 bases; J trimming: 0 bases; junction bases outside the gene matches: 14. Germline loops: CDR1 KGHSH, CDR2 LQKENI. CDR3 length equals 20 residues. CDR3 sequence reads: CASSPPWDSYTFSSYNEQFF. The DNA for the CDR3 is TGTGCCAGCTCACCACCTTGGGACAGCTATACTTTTAGCTCCTACAATGAGCAGTTCTTC.

The rearrangement joins TRBV5-1 to TRBJ1-2, with D hard to call. Looked up from germline, CDR1 is SGHRS and CDR2 is YFSETQ. Deletions cut 2 bases from V and 3 bases from J, with 20 bases between. The CDR3 contains 17 residues. Here the CDR3 reads CASSFNSPGGGDYGYTF. As DNA, the CDR3 is TGCGCCAGCAGCTTCAATTCTCCAGGCGGAGGTGACTATGGCTACACCTTC.

This chain links TRBV27 with TRBJ1-5; 7 positions agree with TRBD1. The V gene's germline CDR1 is MNHEY and CDR2 SMNVEV (reference sequence). This CDR3 has 15 amino acids. The J segment lost 3 bases and the V segment lost 2 bases, leaving 4 bases of the junction unmatched. For the CDR3, the DNA is TGTGCCAGCAGTTTAACGACAGGGTACAATCAGCCCCAGCATTTT. This gives the protein CASSLTTGYNQPQHF.

This chain uses TRBV19 with TRBJ1-1; D uncertain. Germline assignment: CDR1 LNHDA and CDR2 SQIVND (reference sequence). V was clipped by 4 bases and J by 2 bases, with 11 bases between them. This CDR3 contains 14 residues. The CDR3 is CASSKWQSNTEAFF. CDR3 DNA: TGTGCCAGTAGTAAGTGGCAGTCAAACACTGAAGCTTTCTTT.

The V gene is TRBV6-2 or TRBV6-3, the J gene TRBJ2-1; TRBD1 matches at 8 bases. Germline CDR1 reads MNHEY; CDR2 reads SVGEGT. This CDR3 region has 17 residues. The V and J ends lost 6 bases and 0 bases, in that order; junction bases with no gene match: 10. The CDR3 reads CASSPGTGSSSYNEQFF. CDR3 nucleotide sequence: TGTGCCAGCAGCCCTGGGACAGGATCTAGCTCCTACAATGAGCAGTTCTTC.

The chain is built from TRBV6-5 and TRBJ2-1; a possible D gene is TRBD1 (5 bases). V gave up 8 bases and J gave up 3 bases, with 14 bases separating them. Germline loops: CDR1 MNHEY, CDR2 SVGAGI. CDR3 length: 14 amino acids. The chain's CDR3 is CASLADSHYNEQFF. The CDR3 nucleotides read TGTGCCAGCCTCGCCGACAGCCACTACAATGAGCAGTTCTTC.

The chain uses TRBV7-2 and TRBJ1-2; D not certain. Germline lookup yields CDR1 SGHTA and CDR2 FQGNSA. Trimming removed 1 base from V and 13 bases from J, with 13 bases in between. CDR3 length: 12 amino acids. The CDR3 protein is CASSLVSELGTF. The CDR3 coding sequence is TGTGCCAGCAGCTTAGTGTCGGAGCTGGGCACCTTC.

This clone was detected a few times. The genes are TRBV18 and TRBJ2-5; TRBD2 agrees at 7 bases. After removal of 5 bases from V and 3 bases from J, the junction contained 3 bases not matched to a gene. CDR1 and CDR2 (germline): KGHSH, LQKENI. The CDR3 is 13 residues long. The CDR3 sequence: CASSRLAEETQYF. In nucleotides, the CDR3 is TGTGCCAGCTCAAGACTAGCAGAAGAGACCCAGTACTTC.

This clone was recorded only once. This sequence joins TRBV11-2 and TRBJ2-1; the match to TRBD2 covers 7 bases. With 2 bases clipped from V and 15 bases from J, the junction kept 7 bases outside the gene matches. The CDR3 length is 12 residues. CDR1 SGHAT and CDR2 FQNNGV come from the germline V gene. The chain's CDR3 is CASSLYGGSVFF. In DNA form, the CDR3 reads TGTGCCAGCAGCTTATATGGCGGGAGCGTGTTCTTC. The full variable domain, rest sourced from reference TRBV11-2 and TRBJ2-1, is EAGVAQSPRYKIIEKRQSVAFWCNPISGHATLYWYQQILGQGPKLLIQFQNNGVVDDSQLPKDRFSAERLKGVDSTLKIQPAKLEDSAVYLCASSLYGGSVFFGPGTRLTVL.

Details on this clone: This specimen includes other DNA sequences encoding the same CDR3. The rearrangement joins TRBV5-1 to TRBJ2-3; 7 bases fit TRBD1. V lost 1 base to trimming and J lost 1 base; unmatched junction nucleotides: 0. Looked up from germline, CDR1 is SGHRS and CDR2 is YFSETQ. CDR3 length equals 14 residues. This CDR3 reads CASSLQGGTDTQYF. CDR3 nucleotide sequence: TGCGCCAGCAGCTTGCAGGGGGGCACAGATACGCAGTATTTT.

The rearrangement uses TRBV6-5 and TRBJ1-5; 8 bases align to TRBD1. The length of the CDR3 is 15 residues. J gave up 3 bases and V 4 bases, and 5 bases lay outside the gene matches. From germline, CDR1 is MNHEY and CDR2 SVGAGI. CDR3 sequence (DNA): TGTGCCAGCAGTTGGGACAGGTCGAACAATCAGCCCCAGCATTTT. It specifies CASSWDRSNNQPQHF.

DNA of the CDR3: TGCGCCAGCAGCTTGAACGTCGTGACAGGCTTCAATGAAAAACTGTTTTTT. This translates into CASSLNVVTGFNEKLFF. This chain joins TRBV5-1 and TRBJ1-4; a possible D gene is TRBD1 (6 bases). The V gene lost 1 base and the J gene lost 5 bases, with 18 bases spanning the gap. The CDR3 loop spans 17 amino acids. Germline V gene sequence: CDR1 SGHRS, CDR2 YFSETQ.

This chain uses TRBV15 with TRBJ2-7; D is unresolved. Germline-derived CDR1 and CDR2 are LNHNV and YYDKDF (reference sequence). V lost 1 base to trimming and J lost 0 bases, with 19 bases between them. The CDR3 length is 18 residues. The CDR3 loop is CATSRARGAFWSSYEQYF. The CDR3 DNA sequence: TGTGCCACCAGCAGAGCTCGTGGCGCATTTTGGAGCTCCTACGAGCAGTACTTC.

The chain has TRBV27 and TRBJ2-7; possible D gene TRBD2, 6 bases. The CDR3 totals 15 residues. V was pared by 0 bases and J by 3 bases, with 12 bases between. CDR1 and CDR2 (germline): MNHEY, SMNVEV (reference sequence). The CDR3 is CASSLSRELGYEQYF. The DNA for the CDR3 is TGTGCCAGCAGTTTATCTCGGGAGCTGGGCTACGAGCAGTACTTC.